A single sample is the source of the 17 T cell receptor beta chains below, sequenced in a study of T cell repertoires in cytomegalovirus infection. TCRdb reprocessed the reads with MiXCR, giving one entry per CDR3 protein. Here the sample spans approximately 910,000 distinct CDR3 sequences, approximately 30% being singletons. Their antigens are not known. The material was cultured CD8+ T cells from PBMCs, obtained from culture after CMV antigen stimulation. These receptors were taken from a human donor in good health (CMV status not recorded). Some clones in this sample may be carry-over from other donors' samples.

The rearrangement uses TRBV7-9 and TRBJ1-2, with 7 bases that match TRBD1. Germline loops: CDR1 SEHNR, CDR2 FQNEAQ (reference sequence). The CDR3 covers 15 residues. V shed 5 bases, J shed 2 bases, and the junction held 8 bases outside the gene matches. For the CDR3, the DNA is TGTGCCAGCAGCGCACGGACAGGATCGAACTATGGCTACACCTTC. Translated, it gives CASSARTGSNYGYTF.

The chain joins TRBV4-1 to TRBJ2-7; D gene uncertain. CDR1 and CDR2 (germline): MGHRA, YSYEKL. Trimming removed 0 bases from V and 3 bases from J, with 9 bases in between. This CDR3 region has 14 residues. CDR3 sequence: CASSQDLGSYEQYF. In nucleotides, the CDR3 is TGCGCCAGCAGCCAAGATCTAGGAAGCTACGAGCAGTACTTC.

The CDR3 sequence: CASSPRTEQETQYF. The CDR3 DNA follows: TGTGCCAGCAGCCCCCGGACAGAACAAGAGACCCAGTACTTC. The chain joins TRBV7-9 to TRBJ2-5; possible D gene TRBD1, 6 bases. Trimming pared 5 bases from V and 2 bases from J, leaving 12 bases between. The CDR3 spans 14 residues. Per the germline V gene, CDR1 is SEHNR and CDR2 is FQNEAQ (reference sequence).

CDR3 DNA: TGTGCCAGCAGCGGAATATTTACCGGGACACCGAACACTGAAGCTTTCTTT. Residues: CASSGIFTGTPNTEAFF. This chain joins TRBV5-4 and TRBJ1-1; D is possibly TRBD1 (6 bases). The CDR3 loop spans 17 amino acids. V lost 4 bases to trimming and J lost 1 base, with 20 bases between them. Germline assignment: CDR1 SGHNT and CDR2 YYREEE (reference sequence).

The chain is built from TRBV7-8 and TRBJ1-1, with D maybe TRBD1 (6 bases). Germline V CDR1 and CDR2: SGHVS, FQNEAQ. Trimming took off 0 bases at V and 2 bases at J, with 13 bases between the two ends. The CDR3 length is 16 residues. The CDR3 sequence: CASSLAVGGANTEAFF. In DNA, the CDR3 is TGTGCCAGCAGCTTAGCGGTCGGGGGCGCAAACACTGAAGCTTTCTTT.

This clonotype was picked up a small number of times. Compared with germline, one end of the junction differs, possibly owing to a read error. This chain links TRBV10-2 with TRBJ2-3; no clear D. The CDR3 has 12 residues. CDR1 is WSHSY, CDR2 SAAADI, per germline. In nucleotides, the CDR3 is TGCGCCAGCAGTGGCCTGGGCCTTTCGTTAAATTTT. This translates into CASSGLGLSLNF.

The V and J genes are TRBV6-5 and TRBJ1-5, with 10 bases that match TRBD1. CDR1 and CDR2 (germline): MNHEY, SVGAGI. The ends lost 4 bases at V and 0 bases at J; junction bases unmatched: 3. The length of the CDR3 is 16 residues. In DNA, the CDR3 is TGTGCCAGCAGTTCCCGGGACAGGGGTAGCAATCAGCCCCAGCATTTT. Translation gives CASSSRDRGSNQPQHF.

This clonotype was observed at least ten times. CDR3: CASSPPDLPYNEQFF. CDR3 DNA: TGTGCCAGCAGCCCCCCCGACTTACCCTACAATGAGCAGTTCTTC. The chain links TRBV7-2 to TRBJ2-1, with no clear D. The CDR3 length is 15 residues. Germline V gives CDR1 SGHTA, CDR2 FQGNSA. With 5 bases removed from V and 2 bases from J, the gap between germline ends came to 13 bases.

This chain uses TRBV14 with TRBJ2-3, with D unresolved. Trimming shortened V by 2 bases and J by 2 bases, and 14 bases separated the two germline ends. This CDR3 region has 16 residues. CDR1 and CDR2 from the germline V gene are SGHDN and FVKESK. CDR3 loop: CASSQRLMINTDTQYF. CDR3 nucleotide sequence: TGTGCCAGCAGCCAACGGCTGATGATTAACACAGATACGCAGTATTTT.

The rearrangement uses TRBV19 and TRBJ2-6; D ambiguous. CDR1 and CDR2 (germline): LNHDA, SQIVND (reference sequence). CDR3 length equals 15 residues. V was cut by 10 bases and J by 1 base, with 14 bases left in between. Here the CDR3 DNA reads TGTGCCACGACGGACCGACGTTCTGGGGCCAACGTCCTGACTTTC. Translated, it gives CATTDRRSGANVLTF.

The V and J genes are TRBV2 and TRBJ2-2, with 8 bases lining up with TRBD1. The CDR3 spans 15 residues. CDR1 is SNHLY and CDR2 is FYNNEI in the germline V gene. V was clipped by 7 bases and J by 3 bases; unmatched bases: 7. The CDR3 DNA sequence: TGTGCCAGCACCGCGGACAGGGTCCACACCGGGGAGCTGTTTTTT. Its protein product is CASTADRVHTGELFF.

The gene calls are TRBV6-5 and TRBJ2-2, with a tentative D call TRBD1 (6 bases). Germline V CDR1 and CDR2: MNHEY, SVGAGI. CDR3 length: 18 residues. V was clipped by 3 bases and J by 2 bases, with 19 bases between them. The chain's CDR3 is CASSYAGTPHGNTGELFF. CDR3 DNA sequence: TGTGCCAGCAGTTATGCCGGGACACCTCATGGAAACACCGGGGAGCTGTTTTTT.

The chain has TRBV7-9 and TRBJ1-2; TRBD1 agrees at 7 bases. The CDR3 sequence is 13 residues long. Germline CDR1 reads SEHNR; CDR2 reads FQNEAQ (reference sequence). J gave up 8 bases and V 3 bases, and 6 bases lay outside the gene matches. CDR3 amino acids: CASSFRDSEGYTF. As DNA, the CDR3 is TGTGCCAGCAGCTTCCGGGACAGTGAAGGCTACACCTTC.

The sample holds a few counts of this clonotype. The genes are TRBV12-3 or TRBV12-4 and TRBJ2-7; D may match TRBD1 or TRBD2 (5 bases each). V dropped 4 bases and J dropped 5 bases, with 9 bases sitting between them. The CDR3 covers 12 residues. CDR3 amino acids: CASSSGTDEQYF. As DNA, the CDR3 is TGTGCCAGCAGTTCCGGGACGGACGAGCAGTACTTC.

J is TRBJ2-3 and V is TRBV10-3; tentatively, D is TRBD1 (6 bases). There are 14 residues in the CDR3. Germline values: CDR1 ENHRY, CDR2 SYGVKD. The V end lost 10 bases, the J end lost 1 base, and 15 bases lay between the germline ends. The CDR3 here is CATRREGGTDTQYF. The CDR3 DNA sequence: TGTGCCACCCGACGAGAGGGGGGCACAGATACGCAGTATTTT.

The gene calls are TRBV12-3 or TRBV12-4 and TRBJ1-1; the D gene is possibly TRBD1 (6 bases). The length of the CDR3 is 14 residues. V gave up 6 bases and J gave up 1 base, with 12 bases separating them. CDR3 sequence reads: CASRGASWNTEAFF. As DNA, the CDR3 is TGTGCCAGCAGGGGGGCCTCGTGGAACACTGAAGCTTTCTTT.

This sequence joins TRBV7-8 and TRBJ2-1, with TRBD2 matching over 8 bases. J gave up 7 bases and V 3 bases, and 5 bases lay outside the gene matches. The CDR3 contains 14 residues. Per the germline V gene, CDR1 is SGHVS and CDR2 is FQNEAQ. CDR3 region: CASSFPGLVNEQFF. The CDR3 nucleotides read TGTGCCAGCAGCTTCCCGGGACTAGTTAATGAGCAGTTCTTC.